This T cell receptor (beta chain) stems from a study of shared clonotypes between healthy human individuals. Study-wide results and limits: For naive CD4 cells, approximately 5% of clonotypes were shared across a few donors.

CDR1 is KGHSH, CDR2 LQKENI, per germline. The V and J ends lost 3 bases and 5 bases, in that order; junction bases with no gene match: 2. This CDR3 is built from 15 residues. As concerns this clone: Its antigen remains unknown. This sample includes further DNA sequences coding for the same CDR3.

Data came from immunoSEQ multiplex PCR; TCRdb stores just in-frame clones and leaves some out. The data show over a million clones, 75% to 80% seen once. Source material: memory CD4+ T cells from PBMCs. The subset here: CD45RA-negative fraction. The receptor comes from a man younger than 35 in good health. Some clones in this sample may be carry-over from other donors' samples. The rearrangement uses TRBV18 and TRBJ2-5; 14 nucleotides match TRBD2. CDR3 bases: TGTGCCAGCTCACCTGGACTAGCGGGAGGCGAGACCCAGTACTTC. It codes for CASSPGLAGGETQYF.